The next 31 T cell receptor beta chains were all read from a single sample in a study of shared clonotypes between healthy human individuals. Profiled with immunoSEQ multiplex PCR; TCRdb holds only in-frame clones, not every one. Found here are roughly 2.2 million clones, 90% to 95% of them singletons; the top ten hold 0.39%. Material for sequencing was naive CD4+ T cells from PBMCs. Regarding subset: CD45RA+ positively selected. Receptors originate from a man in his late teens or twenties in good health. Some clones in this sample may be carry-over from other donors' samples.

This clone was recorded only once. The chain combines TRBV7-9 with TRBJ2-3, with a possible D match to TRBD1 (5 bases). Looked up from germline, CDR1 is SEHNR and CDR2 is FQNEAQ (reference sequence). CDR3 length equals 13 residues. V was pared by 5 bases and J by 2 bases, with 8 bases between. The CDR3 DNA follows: TGTGCCAGCAGCGCAGGGCCCACAGATACGCAGTATTTT. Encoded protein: CASSAGPTDTQYF.

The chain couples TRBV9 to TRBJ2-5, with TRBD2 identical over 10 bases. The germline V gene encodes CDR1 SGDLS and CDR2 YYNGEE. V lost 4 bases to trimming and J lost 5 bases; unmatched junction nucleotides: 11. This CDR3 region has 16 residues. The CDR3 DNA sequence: TGTGCCAGCAGCCAGACTTTAGCGGGAGGAGTGGAGACCCAGTACTTC. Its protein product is CASSQTLAGGVETQYF.

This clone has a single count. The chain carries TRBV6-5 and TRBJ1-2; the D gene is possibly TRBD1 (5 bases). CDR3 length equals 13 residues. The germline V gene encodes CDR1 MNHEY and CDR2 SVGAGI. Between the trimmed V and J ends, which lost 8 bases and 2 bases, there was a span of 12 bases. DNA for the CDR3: TGTGCCAGCGGGCAGGGCCTCAACTATGGCTACACCTTC. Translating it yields CASGQGLNYGYTF.

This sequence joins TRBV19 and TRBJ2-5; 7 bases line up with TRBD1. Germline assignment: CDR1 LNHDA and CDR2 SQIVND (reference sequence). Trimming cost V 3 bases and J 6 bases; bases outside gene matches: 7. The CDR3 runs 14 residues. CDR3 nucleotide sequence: TGTGCCAGTAGTATTCGACAGGGCAGCCAGACCCAGTACTTC. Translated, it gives CASSIRQGSQTQYF.

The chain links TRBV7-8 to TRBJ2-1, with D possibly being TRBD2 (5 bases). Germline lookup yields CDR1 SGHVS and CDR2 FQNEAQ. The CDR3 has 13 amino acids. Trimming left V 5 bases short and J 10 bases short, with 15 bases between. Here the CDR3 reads CASSPSLESEQFF. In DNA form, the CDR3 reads TGTGCCAGCAGCCCTAGCTTGGAGTCGGAGCAGTTCTTC.

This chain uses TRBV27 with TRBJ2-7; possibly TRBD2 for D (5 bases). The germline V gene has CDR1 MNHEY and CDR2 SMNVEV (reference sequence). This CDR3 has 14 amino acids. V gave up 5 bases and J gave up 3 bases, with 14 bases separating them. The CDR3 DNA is TGTGCCAGCAGTACTGGGGAGTTCATCTACGAGCAGTACTTC. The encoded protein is CASSTGEFIYEQYF.

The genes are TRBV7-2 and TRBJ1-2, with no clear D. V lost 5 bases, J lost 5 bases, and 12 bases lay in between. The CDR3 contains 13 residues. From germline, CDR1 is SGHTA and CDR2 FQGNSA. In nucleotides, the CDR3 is TGTGCCAGCAGCCACGGGCAAGGGTATGGCTACACCTTC. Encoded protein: CASSHGQGYGYTF. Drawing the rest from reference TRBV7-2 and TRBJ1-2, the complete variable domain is GAGVSQSPSNKVTEKGKDVELRCDPISGHTALYWYRQSLGQGLEFLIYFQGNSAPDKSGLPSDRFSAERTGGSVSTLTIQRTQQEDSAVYLCASSHGQGYGYTFGSGTRLTVV.

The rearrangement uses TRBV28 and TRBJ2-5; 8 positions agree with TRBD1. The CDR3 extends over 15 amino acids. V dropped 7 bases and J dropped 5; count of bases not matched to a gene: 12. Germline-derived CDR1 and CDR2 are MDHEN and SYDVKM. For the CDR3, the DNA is TGTGCCAGCACCACCCCAGGGGGCTTTGGGGAGACCCAGTACTTC. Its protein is CASTTPGGFGETQYF.

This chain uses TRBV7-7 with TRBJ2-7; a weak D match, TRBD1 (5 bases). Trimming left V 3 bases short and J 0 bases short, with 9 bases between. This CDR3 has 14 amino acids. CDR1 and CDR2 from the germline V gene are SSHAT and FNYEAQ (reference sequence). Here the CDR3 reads CASSFSQDSYEQYF. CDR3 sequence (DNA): TGTGCCAGCAGCTTCTCACAGGACTCCTACGAGCAGTACTTC.

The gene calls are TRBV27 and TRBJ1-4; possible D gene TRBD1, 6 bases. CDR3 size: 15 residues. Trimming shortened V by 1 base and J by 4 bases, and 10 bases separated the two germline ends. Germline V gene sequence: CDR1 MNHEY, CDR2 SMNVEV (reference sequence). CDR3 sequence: CASSLWGASNEKLFF. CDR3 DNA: TGTGCCAGCAGTTTATGGGGGGCGAGTAATGAAAAACTGTTTTTT. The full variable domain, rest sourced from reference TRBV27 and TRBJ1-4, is EAQVTQNPRYLITVTGKKLTVTCSQNMNHEYMSWYRQDPGLGLRQIYYSMNVEVTDKGDVPEGYKVSRKEKRNFPLILESPSPNQTSLYFCASSLWGASNEKLFFGSGTQLSVL.

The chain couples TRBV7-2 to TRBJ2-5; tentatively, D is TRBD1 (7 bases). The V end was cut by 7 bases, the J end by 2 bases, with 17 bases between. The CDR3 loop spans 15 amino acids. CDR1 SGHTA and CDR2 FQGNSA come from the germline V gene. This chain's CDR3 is CASTQTQGGQETQYF. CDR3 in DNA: TGTGCCAGCACCCAGACTCAGGGGGGTCAAGAGACCCAGTACTTC.

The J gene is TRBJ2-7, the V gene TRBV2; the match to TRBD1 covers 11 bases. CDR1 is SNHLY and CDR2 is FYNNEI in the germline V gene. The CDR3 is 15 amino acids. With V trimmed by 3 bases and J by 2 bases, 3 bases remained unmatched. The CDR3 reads CASSDGTGGTYEQYF. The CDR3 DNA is TGTGCCAGCAGTGATGGGACAGGGGGAACCTACGAGCAGTACTTC.

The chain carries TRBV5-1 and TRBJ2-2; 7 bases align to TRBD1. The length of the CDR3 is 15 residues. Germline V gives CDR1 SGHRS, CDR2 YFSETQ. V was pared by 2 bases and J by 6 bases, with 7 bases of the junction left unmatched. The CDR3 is CASSLPAGGSGELFF. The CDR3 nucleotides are TGCGCCAGCAGCTTACCAGCAGGGGGATCCGGGGAGCTGTTTTTT.

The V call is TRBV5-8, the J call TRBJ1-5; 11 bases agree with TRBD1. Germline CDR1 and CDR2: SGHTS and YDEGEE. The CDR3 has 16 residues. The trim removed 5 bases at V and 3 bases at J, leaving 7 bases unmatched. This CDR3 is CASSSGTGGANQPQHF. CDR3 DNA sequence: TGTGCCAGCAGTTCCGGGACAGGGGGGGCCAATCAGCCCCAGCATTTT.

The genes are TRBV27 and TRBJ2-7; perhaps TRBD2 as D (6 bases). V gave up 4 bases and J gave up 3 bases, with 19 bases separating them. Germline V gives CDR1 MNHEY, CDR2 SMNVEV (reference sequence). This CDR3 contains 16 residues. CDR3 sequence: CASSSGTPRSVYEQYF. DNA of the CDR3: TGTGCCAGCAGTTCCGGGACTCCTAGATCCGTCTACGAGCAGTACTTC.

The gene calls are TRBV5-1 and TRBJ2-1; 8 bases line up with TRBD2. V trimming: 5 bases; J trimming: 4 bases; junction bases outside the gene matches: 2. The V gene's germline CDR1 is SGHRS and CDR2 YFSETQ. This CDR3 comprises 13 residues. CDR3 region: CASRLAVYNEQFF. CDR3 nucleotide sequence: TGCGCCAGCAGACTAGCGGTATACAATGAGCAGTTCTTC.

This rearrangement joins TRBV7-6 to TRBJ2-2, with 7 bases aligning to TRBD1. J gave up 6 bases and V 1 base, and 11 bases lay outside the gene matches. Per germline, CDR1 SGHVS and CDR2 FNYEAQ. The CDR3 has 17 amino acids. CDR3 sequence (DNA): TGTGCCAGCAGCTTAGAGGGGGCGCTTCTTAGTCCCGGGGAGCTGTTTTTT. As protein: CASSLEGALLSPGELFF.

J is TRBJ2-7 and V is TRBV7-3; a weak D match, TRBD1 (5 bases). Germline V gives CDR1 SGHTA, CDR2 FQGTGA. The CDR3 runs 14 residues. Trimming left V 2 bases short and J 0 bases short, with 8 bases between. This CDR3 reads CASSLDSYSYEQYF. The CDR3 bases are TGTGCCAGCAGCTTAGACAGCTACTCCTACGAGCAGTACTTC.

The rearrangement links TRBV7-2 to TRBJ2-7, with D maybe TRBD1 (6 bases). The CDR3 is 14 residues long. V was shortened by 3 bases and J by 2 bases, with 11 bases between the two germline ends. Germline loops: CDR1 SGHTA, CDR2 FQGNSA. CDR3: CASSFASGAYEQYF. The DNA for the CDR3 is TGTGCCAGCAGCTTCGCCTCAGGGGCCTACGAGCAGTACTTC.

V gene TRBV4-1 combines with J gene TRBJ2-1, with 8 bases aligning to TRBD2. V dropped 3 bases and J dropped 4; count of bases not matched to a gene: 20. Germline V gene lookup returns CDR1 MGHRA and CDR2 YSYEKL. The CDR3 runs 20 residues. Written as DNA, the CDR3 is TGCGCCAGCAGCCACCCCTTGACGAGACAACGGGAGGGTATTTACAATGAGCAGTTCTTC. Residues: CASSHPLTRQREGIYNEQFF.

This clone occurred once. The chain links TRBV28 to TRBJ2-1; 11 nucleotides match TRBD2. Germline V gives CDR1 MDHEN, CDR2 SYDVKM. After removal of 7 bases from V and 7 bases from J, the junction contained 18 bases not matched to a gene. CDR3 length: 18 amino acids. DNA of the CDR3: TGTGCCAGCACCGAACTAGCGGGAGTAAGAGTCTCGCGGAATGAGCAGTTCTTC. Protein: CASTELAGVRVSRNEQFF. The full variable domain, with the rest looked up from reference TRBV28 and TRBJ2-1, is DVKVTQSSRYLVKRTGEKVFLECVQDMDHENMFWYRQDPGLGLRLIYFSYDVKMKEKGDIPEGYSVSREKKERFSLILESASTNQTSMYLCASTELAGVRVSRNEQFFGPGTRLTVL.

The CDR3 loop is CASSEGRLNYGYTF. The CDR3 region has the DNA TGTGCCAGCAGCGAGGGGAGACTGAACTATGGCTACACCTTC. The chain uses TRBV7-8 and TRBJ1-2; possible D gene TRBD1, 5 bases. Germline V lookup: CDR1 SGHVS, CDR2 FQNEAQ. V was clipped by 5 bases and J by 2 bases, with 12 bases between them. There are 14 residues in the CDR3.

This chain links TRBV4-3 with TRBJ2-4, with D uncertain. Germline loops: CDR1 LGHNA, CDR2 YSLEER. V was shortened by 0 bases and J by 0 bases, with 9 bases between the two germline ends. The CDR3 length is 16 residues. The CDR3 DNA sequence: TGCGCCAGCAGCCAAGATCTCCGGTTAGCCAAAAACATTCAGTACTTC. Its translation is CASSQDLRLAKNIQYF.

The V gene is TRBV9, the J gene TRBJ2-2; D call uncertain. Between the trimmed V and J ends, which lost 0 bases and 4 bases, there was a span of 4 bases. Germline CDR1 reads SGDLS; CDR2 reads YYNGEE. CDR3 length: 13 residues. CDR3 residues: CASSVECTGELFF. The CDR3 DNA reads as TGTGCCAGCAGCGTAGAATGCACCGGGGAGCTGTTTTTT.

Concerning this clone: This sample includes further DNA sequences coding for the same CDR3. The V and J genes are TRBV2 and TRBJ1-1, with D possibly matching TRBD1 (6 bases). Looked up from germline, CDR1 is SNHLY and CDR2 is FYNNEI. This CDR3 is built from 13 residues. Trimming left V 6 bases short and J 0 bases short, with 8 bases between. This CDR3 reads CASRGQMNTEAFF. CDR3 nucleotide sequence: TGTGCCAGCAGGGGACAAATGAACACTGAAGCTTTCTTT. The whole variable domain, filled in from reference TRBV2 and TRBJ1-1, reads EPEVTQTPSHQVTQMGQEVILRCVPISNHLYFYWYRQILGQKVEFLVSFYNNEISEKSEIFDDQFSVERPDGSNFTLKIRSTKLEDSAMYFCASRGQMNTEAFFGQGTRLTVV.

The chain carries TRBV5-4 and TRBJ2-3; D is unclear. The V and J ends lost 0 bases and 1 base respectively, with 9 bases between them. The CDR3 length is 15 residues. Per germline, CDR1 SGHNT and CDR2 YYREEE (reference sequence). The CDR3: CASSLVQVGTDTQYF. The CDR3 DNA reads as TGTGCCAGCAGCTTGGTGCAGGTTGGCACAGATACGCAGTATTTT.

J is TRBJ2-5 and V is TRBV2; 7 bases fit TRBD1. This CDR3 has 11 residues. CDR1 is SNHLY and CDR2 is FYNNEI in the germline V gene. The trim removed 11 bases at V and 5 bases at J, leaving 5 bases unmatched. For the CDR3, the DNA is TGTGCCTCAGGGGGAGTGGAGACCCAGTACTTC. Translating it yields CASGGVETQYF.

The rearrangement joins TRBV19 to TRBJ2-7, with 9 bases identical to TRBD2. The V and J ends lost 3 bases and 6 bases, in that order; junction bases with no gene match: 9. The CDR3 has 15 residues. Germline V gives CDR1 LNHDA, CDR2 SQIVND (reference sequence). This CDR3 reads CASSMGRLAETEQYF. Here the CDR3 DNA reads TGTGCCAGTAGTATGGGTAGACTAGCGGAAACCGAGCAGTACTTC. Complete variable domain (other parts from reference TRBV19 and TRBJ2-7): DGGITQSPKYLFRKEGQNVTLSCEQNLNHDAMYWYRQDPGQGLRLIYYSQIVNDFQKGDIAEGYSVSREKKESFPLTVTSAQKNPTAFYLCASSMGRLAETEQYFGPGTRLTVT.

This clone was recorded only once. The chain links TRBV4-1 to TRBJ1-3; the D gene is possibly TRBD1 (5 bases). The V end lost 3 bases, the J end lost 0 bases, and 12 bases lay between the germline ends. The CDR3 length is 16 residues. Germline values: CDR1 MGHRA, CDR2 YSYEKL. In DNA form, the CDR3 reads TGCGCCAGCAGCCACCCGGGACCGAACTCTGGAAACACCATATATTTT. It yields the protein CASSHPGPNSGNTIYF.

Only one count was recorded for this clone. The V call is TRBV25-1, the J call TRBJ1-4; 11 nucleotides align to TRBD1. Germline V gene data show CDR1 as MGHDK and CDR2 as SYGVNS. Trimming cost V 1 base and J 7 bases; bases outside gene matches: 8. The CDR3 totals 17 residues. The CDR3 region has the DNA TGTGCCAGCAGTGAATCGAGCCCCGGGACAGGGGGTGAAAAACTGTTTTTT. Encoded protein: CASSESSPGTGGEKLFF. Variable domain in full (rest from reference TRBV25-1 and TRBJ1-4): EADIYQTPRYLVIGTGKKITLECSQTMGHDKMYWYQQDPGMELHLIHYSYGVNSTEKGDLSSESTVSRIRTEHFPLTLESARPSHTSQYLCASSESSPGTGGEKLFFGSGTQLSVL.

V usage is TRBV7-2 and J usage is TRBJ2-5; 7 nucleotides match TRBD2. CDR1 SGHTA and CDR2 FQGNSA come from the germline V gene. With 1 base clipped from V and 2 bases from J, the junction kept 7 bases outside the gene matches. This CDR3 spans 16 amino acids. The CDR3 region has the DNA TGTGCCAGCAGCTTAGTGGGGACTACCCTTCAAGAGACCCAGTACTTC. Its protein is CASSLVGTTLQETQYF.